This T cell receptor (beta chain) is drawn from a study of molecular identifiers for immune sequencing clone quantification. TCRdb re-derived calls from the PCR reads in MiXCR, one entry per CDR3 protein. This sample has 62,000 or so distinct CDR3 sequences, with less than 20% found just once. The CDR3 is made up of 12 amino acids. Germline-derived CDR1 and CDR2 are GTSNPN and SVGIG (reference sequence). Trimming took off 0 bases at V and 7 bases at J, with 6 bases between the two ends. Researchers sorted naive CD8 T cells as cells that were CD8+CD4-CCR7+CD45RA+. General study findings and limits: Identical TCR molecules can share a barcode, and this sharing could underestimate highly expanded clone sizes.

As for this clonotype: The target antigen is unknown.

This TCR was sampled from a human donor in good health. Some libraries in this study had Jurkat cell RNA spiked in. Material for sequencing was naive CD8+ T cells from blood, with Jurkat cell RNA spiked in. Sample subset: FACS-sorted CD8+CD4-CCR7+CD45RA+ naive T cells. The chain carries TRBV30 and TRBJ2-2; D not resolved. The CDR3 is CAWSVRSGELFF. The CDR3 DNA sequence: TGTGCCTGGAGTGTACGCAGCGGGGAGCTGTTTTTT.